The 24 T cell receptor beta chains below all came from one sample that was sequenced in a study of shared clonotypes between healthy human individuals. Libraries were prepared by immunoSEQ multiplex PCR; TCRdb keeps only in-frame clonotypes and omits some of them. This sample has around 1.5 million clones, with 95% to 99% found just once. Sequences were obtained from naive CD4+ T cells sorted from blood. The subset was: CD45RA+ positively selected. These receptors originate from a man aged 25-45 years in good health.

V gene TRBV11-2 combines with J gene TRBJ1-2, with TRBD1 matching 10 bases. Germline loops: CDR1 SGHAT, CDR2 FQNNGV. The CDR3 is made up of 14 amino acids. J was trimmed by 7 bases and V by 5 bases; bases with no gene match: 7. The CDR3 nucleotides are TGTGCCAGCAGCCTGACAGGGGGCGCTTCTGGCTACACCTTC. Translating gives CASSLTGGASGYTF.

V usage is TRBV7-9 and J usage is TRBJ1-5; D remains unclear. The CDR3 loop spans 16 amino acids. Per the germline V gene, CDR1 is SEHNR and CDR2 is FQNEAQ (reference sequence). The V end lost 5 bases, the J end lost 2 bases, and 16 bases lay between the germline ends. CDR3 DNA: TGTGCCAGCAGCCCGCCCGGACCGGGAGGCAATCAGCCCCAGCATTTT. This translates into CASSPPGPGGNQPQHF. The full variable domain, rest sourced from reference TRBV7-9 and TRBJ1-5, is DTGVSQNPRHKITKRGQNVTFRCDPISEHNRLYWYRQTLGQGPEFLTYFQNEAQLEKSRLLSDRFSAERPKGSFSTLEIQRTEQGDSAMYLCASSPPGPGGNQPQHFGDGTRLSIL.

The chain is built from TRBV29-1 and TRBJ2-2, with D possibly TRBD1 on 6 matching bases. CDR1 and CDR2 from the germline V gene are SQVTM and ANQGSEA. V gave up 5 bases and J gave up 7 bases, with 14 bases separating them. The CDR3 extends over 13 amino acids. The CDR3 protein is CSVRRTAGGELFF. CDR3 in DNA: TGCAGCGTTCGCCGGACAGCCGGCGGGGAGCTGTTTTTT.

The V call is TRBV5-8, the J call TRBJ1-4, with D tentatively TRBD1 (5 bases). V was shortened by 0 bases and J by 10 bases, with 13 bases between the two germline ends. CDR1 SGHTS and CDR2 YDEGEE come from the germline V gene. The CDR3 covers 14 residues. The CDR3 DNA is TGTGCCAGCAGCTTGGTCAGGGTATACGGAAAACTGTTTTTT. Translation gives CASSLVRVYGKLFF.

The gene calls are TRBV9 and TRBJ2-2; TRBD1 matches at 8 bases. Trimming cost V 0 bases and J 4 bases; bases outside gene matches: 2. This CDR3 region has 15 residues. The germline V gene encodes CDR1 SGDLS and CDR2 YYNGEE. In DNA form, the CDR3 reads TGTGCCAGCAGCGTAGGTGGGACAGGCACCGGGGAGCTGTTTTTT. As protein: CASSVGGTGTGELFF.

The J gene is TRBJ2-3, the V gene TRBV6-1; 7 nucleotides match TRBD1. Germline V gene lookup returns CDR1 MNHNS and CDR2 SASEGT. J was trimmed by 12 bases and V by 6 bases; bases with no gene match: 15. The CDR3 has 14 amino acids. CDR3 nucleotides: TGTGCCAGCAGCCCCGCTCCGGGACAGTCCTTCCAGTATTTT. The encoded protein is CASSPAPGQSFQYF.

The V call is TRBV5-4, the J call TRBJ2-1; the D gene is possibly TRBD2 (6 bases). CDR1 is SGHNT and CDR2 is YYREEE in the germline V gene (reference sequence). Trimming cost V 4 bases and J 6 bases, with 14 bases left between them. The CDR3 has 14 residues. The CDR3 region is CASSLRLDSNEQFF. DNA for the CDR3: TGTGCCAGCAGCCTACGACTAGATTCCAATGAGCAGTTCTTC.

J is TRBJ2-5 and V is TRBV28; the D gene could be TRBD1 or TRBD2 (5 bases each). V lost 3 bases to trimming and J lost 5 bases, with 10 bases between them. The CDR3 has 13 residues. Germline-derived CDR1 and CDR2 are MDHEN and SYDVKM. CDR3 sequence (DNA): TGTGCCAGCAGTTTTGGGGGAATGGAGACCCAGTACTTC. Its protein product is CASSFGGMETQYF.

V is TRBV14 and J is TRBJ2-2; D gene uncertain. This CDR3 comprises 13 residues. The germline V gene encodes CDR1 SGHDN and CDR2 FVKESK. The V gene lost 3 bases and the J gene lost 4 bases, with 6 bases spanning the gap. CDR3 sequence: CASSQSRTGELFF. Written as DNA, the CDR3 is TGTGCCAGCAGCCAGTCTCGCACCGGGGAGCTGTTTTTT.

As for this clone: Additional DNA sequences in this sample encode the identical CDR3. The chain joins TRBV5-1 to TRBJ2-5; 13 positions agree with TRBD2. The CDR3 is 15 residues long. CDR1 SGHRS and CDR2 YFSETQ come from the germline V gene. With V trimmed by 0 bases and J by 4 bases, 0 bases remained unmatched. The CDR3 spells CASSLGLAGGETQYF. For the CDR3, the DNA is TGCGCCAGCAGCTTGGGACTAGCGGGAGGAGAGACCCAGTACTTC.

The chain carries TRBV19 and TRBJ1-3, with a weak D call TRBD1 (5 bases). The CDR3 length is 13 residues. CDR1 is LNHDA and CDR2 is SQIVND in the germline V gene (reference sequence). V shed 10 bases and J shed 3 bases, with 13 bases lying between them. CDR3 in DNA: TGTGCCACCATGCGGGGGATTGGAAACACCATATATTTT. Translating it yields CATMRGIGNTIYF. Full variable domain (remainder filled in from reference TRBV19 and TRBJ1-3): DGGITQSPKYLFRKEGQNVTLSCEQNLNHDAMYWYRQDPGQGLRLIYYSQIVNDFQKGDIAEGYSVSREKKESFPLTVTSAQKNPTAFYLCATMRGIGNTIYFGEGSWLTVV.

To note about this clone: This same CDR3 is encoded by further DNA sequences in the sample. CDR3 residues: CASGEEYNEQFF. CDR3 bases: TGTGCCAGCGGGGAGGAGTACAATGAGCAGTTCTTC. The chain couples TRBV9 to TRBJ2-1, with D tentatively TRBD2 (6 bases). The V gene lost 7 bases and the J gene lost 4 bases, with 9 bases spanning the gap. The CDR3 contains 12 residues. Germline values: CDR1 SGDLS, CDR2 YYNGEE.

The V and J genes are TRBV5-4 and TRBJ1-4, with D perhaps matching TRBD1 (5 bases). Trimming took off 0 bases at V and 3 bases at J, with 12 bases between the two ends. The V gene's germline CDR1 is SGHNT and CDR2 YYREEE (reference sequence). This CDR3 region has 16 residues. CDR3 DNA sequence: TGTGCCAGCAGCTTGGAGGGTCGGGGACCTAATGAAAAACTGTTTTTT. Its protein is CASSLEGRGPNEKLFF.

This chain connects TRBV7-6 to TRBJ2-1; 10 positions match TRBD1. CDR3 length: 16 residues. The germline V gene encodes CDR1 SGHVS and CDR2 FNYEAQ. Trimming took 5 bases from V and 2 from J; bases not matched to a gene: 6. The CDR3 region has the DNA TGTGCCAGCAGCCCGCAGGGACAGGGGCCCTACAATGAGCAGTTCTTC. Its protein product is CASSPQGQGPYNEQFF. The full variable domain, completed using reference TRBV7-6 and TRBJ2-1, is GAGVSQSPRYKVTKRGQDVALRCDPISGHVSLYWYRQALGQGPEFLTYFNYEAQQDKSGLPNDRFSAERPEGSISTLTIQRTEQRDSAMYRCASSPQGQGPYNEQFFGPGTRLTVL.

Notes on this clone: The sample contains more than one DNA sequence encoding this CDR3. The V call is TRBV2, the J call TRBJ2-5; D is unresolved. Trimming removed 1 base at V and 5 bases at J, with 5 bases between. The CDR3 runs to 12 residues. Germline assignment: CDR1 SNHLY and CDR2 FYNNEI. The DNA for the CDR3 is TGTGCCAGCAGTGAAGGGTGGGAGACCCAGTACTTC. The encoded protein is CASSEGWETQYF.

In the case of this clone: The junction and the germline gene differ at one end; a read error may be behind it. The V gene is TRBV5-6, the J gene TRBJ2-3, with D unresolved. Germline values: CDR1 SGHDT, CDR2 YYEEEE. The CDR3 covers 10 residues. CDR3 nucleotide sequence: TGTGCCAGCACCCTATCGAGTCACCCCTTT. Translating it yields CASTLSSHPF.

J is TRBJ2-1 and V is TRBV7-3, with D perhaps TRBD1 (6 bases). Germline V lookup: CDR1 SGHTA, CDR2 FQGTGA. This CDR3 spans 14 amino acids. Trimming pared 2 bases from V and 4 bases from J, leaving 9 bases between. The CDR3 DNA reads as TGTGCCAGCAGCTTATTAGGGACATACAATGAGCAGTTCTTC. Its translation: CASSLLGTYNEQFF.

The chain joins TRBV27 to TRBJ2-7, with D unresolved. The CDR3 is made up of 13 amino acids. Per the germline V gene, CDR1 is MNHEY and CDR2 is SMNVEV (reference sequence). Deletions cut 0 bases from V and 7 bases from J, with 10 bases between. The CDR3 is CASSLSPLGEQYF. CDR3 coding DNA: TGTGCCAGCAGTTTATCGCCGTTGGGGGAGCAGTACTTC.

This chain joins TRBV6-1 and TRBJ1-2; the D gene is possibly TRBD1 (5 bases). CDR1 is MNHNS and CDR2 is SASEGT in the germline V gene. The CDR3 is 14 residues long. V was shortened by 2 bases and J by 3 bases, with 10 bases between the two germline ends. CDR3: CASSETAGHYGYTF. The CDR3 coding sequence is TGTGCCAGCAGTGAAACGGCAGGGCACTATGGCTACACCTTC.

V is TRBV5-1 and J is TRBJ2-7; weak D call: TRBD1 (6 bases). This CDR3 has 15 residues. Trimming removed 0 bases at V and 1 base at J, with 11 bases between. Germline V lookup: CDR1 SGHRS, CDR2 YFSETQ. The CDR3 loop is CASSLDFDRSYEQYF. Written as DNA, the CDR3 is TGCGCCAGCAGCTTGGATTTTGACAGGTCCTACGAGCAGTACTTC.

The chain recombines TRBV7-9 with TRBJ2-3, with a weak D call TRBD1 (6 bases). V was pared by 5 bases and J by 4 bases, with 13 bases between. The CDR3 has 14 residues. CDR1 is SEHNR, CDR2 FQNEAQ, per germline (reference sequence). For the CDR3, the DNA is TGTGCCAGCAGCGACTCGGGACATCCAGATACGCAGTATTTT. Its translation is CASSDSGHPDTQYF.

This rearrangement joins TRBV4-3 to TRBJ2-7, with TRBD2 matching 9 bases. Trimming removed 0 bases from V and 7 bases from J; junction bases left unmatched: 7. The CDR3 contains 15 residues. The V gene's germline CDR1 is LGHNA and CDR2 YSLEER. The CDR3 coding sequence is TGCGCCAGCAGCCAAGAGGCGGGAGGGACGGGAGAGCAGTACTTC. As protein: CASSQEAGGTGEQYF.

This CDR3 is CASRSRALAGLTDTQYF. CDR3 sequence (DNA): TGCGCCAGCAGAAGCCGAGCACTAGCGGGGCTCACAGATACGCAGTATTTT. The chain joins TRBV5-1 to TRBJ2-3; 10 bases align to TRBD2. CDR3 length equals 17 residues. Germline values: CDR1 SGHRS, CDR2 YFSETQ. Germline trimming cut 5 bases from V and 2 bases from J; bases unmatched to any gene: 11. Full variable domain (outside the CDR3, taken from reference TRBV5-1 and TRBJ2-3): KAGVTQTPRYLIKTRGQQVTLSCSPISGHRSVSWYQQTPGQGLQFLFEYFSETQRNKGNFPGRFSGRQFSNSRSEMNVSTLELGDSALYLCASRSRALAGLTDTQYFGPGTRLTVL.

This chain joins TRBV5-1 and TRBJ2-1; 9 nucleotides agree with TRBD2. Germline CDR1 and CDR2: SGHRS and YFSETQ. The CDR3 length is 15 residues. Trimming removed 2 bases from V and 8 bases from J; junction bases left unmatched: 8. DNA of the CDR3: TGCGCCAGCAGCTTATTCCGCGGGAGGGCCGATGAGCAGTTCTTC. Protein sequence: CASSLFRGRADEQFF.